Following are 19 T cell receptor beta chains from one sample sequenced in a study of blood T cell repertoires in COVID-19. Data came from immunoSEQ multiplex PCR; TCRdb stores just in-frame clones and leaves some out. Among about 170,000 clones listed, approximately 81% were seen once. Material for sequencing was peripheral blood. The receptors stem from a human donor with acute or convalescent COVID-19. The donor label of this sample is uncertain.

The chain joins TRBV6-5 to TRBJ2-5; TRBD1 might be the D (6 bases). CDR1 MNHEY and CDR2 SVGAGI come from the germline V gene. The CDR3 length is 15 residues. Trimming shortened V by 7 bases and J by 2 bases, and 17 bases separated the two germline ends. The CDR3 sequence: CASKHGQIGQETQYF. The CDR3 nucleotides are TGTGCCAGCAAGCACGGACAGATTGGGCAAGAGACCCAGTACTTC.

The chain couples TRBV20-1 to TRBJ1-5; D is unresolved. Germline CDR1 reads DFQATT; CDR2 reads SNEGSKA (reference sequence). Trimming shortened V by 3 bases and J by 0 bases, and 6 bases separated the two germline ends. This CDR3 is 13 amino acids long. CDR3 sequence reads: CSASYSSNQPQHF. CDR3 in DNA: TGCAGTGCTAGTTACAGTAGCAATCAGCCCCAGCATTTT.

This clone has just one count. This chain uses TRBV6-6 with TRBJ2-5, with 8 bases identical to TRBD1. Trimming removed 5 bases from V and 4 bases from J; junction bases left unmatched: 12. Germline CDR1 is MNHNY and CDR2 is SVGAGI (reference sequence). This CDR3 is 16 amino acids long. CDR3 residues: CASSRNRGAVRETQYF. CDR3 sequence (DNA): TGTGCCAGCAGTCGAAACAGGGGGGCGGTGAGAGAGACCCAGTACTTC.

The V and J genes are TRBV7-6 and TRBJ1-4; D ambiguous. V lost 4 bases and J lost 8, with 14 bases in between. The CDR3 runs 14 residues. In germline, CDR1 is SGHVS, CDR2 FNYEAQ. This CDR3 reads CASSSWATNEKLFF. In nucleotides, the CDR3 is TGTGCCAGCAGCTCTTGGGCTACGAACGAAAAACTGTTTTTT.

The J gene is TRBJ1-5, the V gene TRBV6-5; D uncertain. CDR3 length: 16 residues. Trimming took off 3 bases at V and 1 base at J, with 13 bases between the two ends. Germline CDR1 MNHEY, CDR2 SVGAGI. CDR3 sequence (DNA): TGTGCCAGCAGTTATCCCCTAGGAAGGAGCAATCAGCCCCAGCATTTT. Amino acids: CASSYPLGRSNQPQHF.

CDR3 residues: CASSLTTGANEKLFF. In DNA, the CDR3 is TGTGCCAGCAGCCTCACGACAGGAGCTAATGAAAAACTGTTTTTT. The genes are TRBV7-7 and TRBJ1-4; weak D call: TRBD1 (6 bases). Germline assignment: CDR1 SSHAT and CDR2 FNYEAQ (reference sequence). The CDR3 is 15 amino acids. Trimming took 5 bases from V and 3 from J, leaving 13 bases between them.

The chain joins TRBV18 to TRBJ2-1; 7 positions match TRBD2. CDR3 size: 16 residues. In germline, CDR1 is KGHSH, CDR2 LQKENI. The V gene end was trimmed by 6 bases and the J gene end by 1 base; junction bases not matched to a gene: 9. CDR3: CASSSSGGVSYNEQFF. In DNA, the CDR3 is TGTGCCAGCTCGTCTAGCGGTGGGGTATCCTACAATGAGCAGTTCTTC.

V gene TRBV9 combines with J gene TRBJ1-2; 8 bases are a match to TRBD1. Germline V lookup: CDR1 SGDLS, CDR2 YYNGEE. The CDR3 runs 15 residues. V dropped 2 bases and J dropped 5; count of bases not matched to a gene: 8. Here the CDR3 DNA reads TGTGCCAGCAGCGTCCAGGGGGCAGCGGGATATGGCTACACCTTC. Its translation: CASSVQGAAGYGYTF.

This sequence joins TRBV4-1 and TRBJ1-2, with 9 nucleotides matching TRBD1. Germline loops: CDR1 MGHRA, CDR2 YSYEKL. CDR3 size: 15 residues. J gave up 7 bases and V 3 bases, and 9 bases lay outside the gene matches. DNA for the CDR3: TGCGCCAGCAGCCACCCCCCGGGACAGGGATTTGGCTACACCTTC. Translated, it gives CASSHPPGQGFGYTF.

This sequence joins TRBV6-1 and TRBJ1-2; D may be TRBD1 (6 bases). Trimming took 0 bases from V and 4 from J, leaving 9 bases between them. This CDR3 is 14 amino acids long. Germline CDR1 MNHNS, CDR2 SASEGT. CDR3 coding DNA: TGTGCCAGCAGTGAAGCCCTCAGGGGCTATGGCTACACCTTC. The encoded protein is CASSEALRGYGYTF.

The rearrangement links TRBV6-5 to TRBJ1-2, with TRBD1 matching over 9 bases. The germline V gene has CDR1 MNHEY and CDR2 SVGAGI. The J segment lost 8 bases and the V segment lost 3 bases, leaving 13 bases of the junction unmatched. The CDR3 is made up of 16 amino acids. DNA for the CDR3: TGTGCCAGCAGTTATATATTCGGACAGGGGTCAGGGGGCTACACCTTC. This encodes CASSYIFGQGSGGYTF.

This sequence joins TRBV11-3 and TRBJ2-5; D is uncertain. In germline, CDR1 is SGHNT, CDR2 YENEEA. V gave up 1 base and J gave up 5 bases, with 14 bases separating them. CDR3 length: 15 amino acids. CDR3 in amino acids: CASSLGVSGSETQYF. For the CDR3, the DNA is TGTGCCAGCAGCTTAGGGGTATCAGGATCCGAGACCCAGTACTTC.

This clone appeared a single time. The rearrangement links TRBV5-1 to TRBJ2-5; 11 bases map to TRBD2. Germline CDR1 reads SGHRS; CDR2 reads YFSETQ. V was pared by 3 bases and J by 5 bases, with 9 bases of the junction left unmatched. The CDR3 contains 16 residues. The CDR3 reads CASSSQGLADWETQYF. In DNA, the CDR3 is TGCGCCAGCAGCTCTCAGGGACTAGCGGATTGGGAGACCCAGTACTTC. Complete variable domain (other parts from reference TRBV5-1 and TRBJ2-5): KAGVTQTPRYLIKTRGQQVTLSCSPISGHRSVSWYQQTPGQGLQFLFEYFSETQRNKGNFPGRFSGRQFSNSRSEMNVSTLELGDSALYLCASSSQGLADWETQYFGPGTRLLVL.

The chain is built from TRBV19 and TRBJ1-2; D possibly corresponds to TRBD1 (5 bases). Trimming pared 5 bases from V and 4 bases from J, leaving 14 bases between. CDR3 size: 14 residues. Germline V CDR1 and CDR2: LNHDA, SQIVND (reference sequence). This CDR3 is CASSLYPGLYGYTF. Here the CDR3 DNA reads TGTGCCAGTAGTTTATACCCGGGACTCTATGGCTACACCTTC.

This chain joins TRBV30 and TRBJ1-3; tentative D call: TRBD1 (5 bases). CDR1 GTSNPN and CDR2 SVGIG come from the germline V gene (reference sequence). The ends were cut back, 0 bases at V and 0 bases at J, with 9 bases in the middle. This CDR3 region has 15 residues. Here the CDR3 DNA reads TGTGCCTGGAGTGTAAGGGGCAGCTCTGGAAACACCATATATTTT. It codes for CAWSVRGSSGNTIYF.

The CDR3 is CASGWVDRGSREAFF. Here the CDR3 DNA reads TGTGCCAGCGGCTGGGTAGACAGGGGAAGTCGTGAAGCTTTCTTT. J is TRBJ1-1 and V is TRBV27, with 8 bases identical to TRBD1. Germline CDR1 and CDR2: MNHEY and SMNVEV (reference sequence). This CDR3 comprises 15 residues. V shed 8 bases and J 7 bases; nucleotides not matched to a gene: 15.

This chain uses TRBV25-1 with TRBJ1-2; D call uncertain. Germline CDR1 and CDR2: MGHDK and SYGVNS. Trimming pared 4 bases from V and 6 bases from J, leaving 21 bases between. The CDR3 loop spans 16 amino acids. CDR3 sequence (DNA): TGTGCCAGCAGTGCATCGACACTCGGCAAGCTTCATGGCTACACCTTC. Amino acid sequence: CASSASTLGKLHGYTF.

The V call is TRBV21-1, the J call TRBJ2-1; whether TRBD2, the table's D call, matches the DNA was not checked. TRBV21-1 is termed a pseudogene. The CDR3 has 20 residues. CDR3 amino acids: CASSAIPDSETSGVYNEQFF. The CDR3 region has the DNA TGTGCCAGCTCAGCAATACCGGACAGCGAGACTAGCGGGGTCTACAATGAGCAGTTCTTC.

The chain's CDR3 is CASSVADRGLGNEQFF. As DNA, the CDR3 is TGTGCCAGCAGCGTAGCAGATAGGGGGCTTGGCAATGAGCAGTTCTTC. The chain recombines TRBV9 with TRBJ2-1; TRBD1 matches 7 bases. CDR3 length: 16 residues. The J segment lost 6 bases and the V segment lost 0 bases, leaving 9 bases of the junction unmatched. CDR1 SGDLS and CDR2 YYNGEE come from the germline V gene.